These T cell receptor beta chains were read from a single sample in a study of blood T cell repertoires in COVID-19. TCRdb keeps only in-frame clones here, not all; method: immunoSEQ multiplex PCR. The table shows around 270,000 clones, with around 88% occurring only once. The sequenced material came from peripheral blood. These receptor sequences come from a man aged 25 to 40 with acute or convalescent COVID-19. CDR3s include the opening cysteine and the closing phenylalanine or tryptophan. Each record gives: J gene, D gene, V gene, CDR3 protein. A D gene is named only where the DNA matches it firmly.

TRBJ1-1 . TRBV4-1 CASSQGRWGANTEAFF
TRBJ1-6 TRBD1 TRBV20-1 CSASAQGGGSPLHF
TRBJ2-7 . TRBV28 CASSREIYEQYF
TRBJ1-2 TRBD1 TRBV6-5 CASSSPQGGFYGYTF
TRBJ1-5 TRBD1 TRBV28 CASSPTGANQPQHF
TRBJ2-1 TRBD1 TRBV19 CASTDQGQGYVGQFF
TRBJ1-2 TRBD1 TRBV30 CAWSGGRGLFYGYTF
TRBJ1-5 . TRBV28 CASSIFAGQPQHF
TRBJ1-1 TRBD1 TRBV6-5 CASSYYSRGLAEAFF
TRBJ1-1 . TRBV21-1 CASINHGDGTEAFF
TRBJ2-5 . TRBV5-1 CASSSGQETQYF
TRBJ1-5 . TRBV6-5 CASTQYGNQPQHF
TRBJ1-2 TRBD1 TRBV5-1 CASSLTGEGYTF
TRBJ1-3 . TRBV12-3/TRBV12-4 CASIRGLIDTIYF
TRBJ1-2 TRBD1 TRBV2 CASSVGRGNHGYTF
TRBJ1-6 . TRBV7-8 CASSLTYSPLHF
TRBJ2-1 . TRBV5-6 CASSLGPGPYNEQFF
TRBJ1-6 . TRBV7-9 CASSLDGYYPPLHF
TRBJ1-5 TRBD1 TRBV15 CATSRADRALNQPQHF
TRBJ1-1 TRBD1 TRBV14 CASSRDRNTEAFF
TRBJ1-2 . TRBV6-5 CASSYQRQSYGYTF
TRBJ1-5 . TRBV5-1 CASSPTGGNQPQHF
TRBJ2-1 . TRBV5-4 CASSVQGWDEQFF
TRBJ2-2 TRBD2 TRBV5-5 CASSPTSGSIGGELFF
TRBJ1-3 . TRBV25-1 CASNAGDNSGNTIYF
TRBJ2-3 TRBD2 TRBV27 CANESGVSTDTQYF
TRBJ2-7 TRBD2 TRBV19 CASSISTSGTRDF
TRBJ2-5 . TRBV5-4 CASSLFSREETQYF
TRBJ1-3 . TRBV6-5 CASSLEKQGVGNTIYF
TRBJ2-7 . TRBV28 CASSLGGYEQYF
TRBJ2-6 TRBD1 TRBV29-1 CSVAGQASLRGANVLTF
TRBJ1-2 TRBD1 TRBV27 CASRFHRQGLLRGNYGYTF
TRBJ2-5 . TRBV7-9 CASSSGVGGVEETQYF
TRBJ1-2 TRBD1 TRBV6-1 CASSEISNRGYGYTF
TRBJ1-1 TRBD1 TRBV19 CASSFTGGGWTEAFF
TRBJ2-3 . TRBV7-9 CASSLGGLGEDTQYF
TRBJ1-5 TRBD1 TRBV30 CAWSLDRGGQPQHF
TRBJ1-1 . TRBV7-9 CASSLPGNTEAFF
TRBJ1-1 . TRBV18 CASSSYRQADLEAFF
TRBJ2-3 . TRBV9 CASSPSLGGGLAGDTQYF
TRBJ1-5 TRBD1 TRBV7-8 CASSYMDRAQPQHF
TRBJ2-3 . TRBV5-4 CASSPGGLWAGDTQYF
TRBJ2-7 TRBD1 TRBV20-1 CSASRSGGSSYEQYF
TRBJ2-1 TRBD1 TRBV23-1 CASSQNTKQGASYNEQFF
TRBJ1-4 . TRBV5-5 CASSLGSGGSEKLFF
TRBJ2-4 TRBD1 TRBV25-1 CASSKGQEGRVNIQYF
TRBJ2-4 TRBD2 TRBV2 CASSEGLAGNKNIQYF
TRBJ2-5 TRBD1 TRBV5-1 CASTGQGLGETQYF
TRBJ1-4 . TRBV7-9 CASSRQAVDEKLFF
TRBJ2-1 . TRBV6-5 CASRSGVESYNEQFF
TRBJ1-5 . TRBV7-9 CASSLFRDEGPKGDQPQHF
TRBJ1-5 . TRBV6-2/TRBV6-3 CASRYAGDGQPQHF
TRBJ2-1 . TRBV2 CASSENRAGGEQFF
TRBJ2-7 TRBD1 TRBV23-1 CASSQSGTAFRYF
TRBJ1-6 . TRBV7-3 CASSLNRDSPLHF